This entry concerns a single T cell receptor (beta chain). Its specificity is not known. One end of the junction varies from germline; a read error may be responsible. Profiling relied on immunoSEQ multiplex PCR, and the TCRdb table lists in-frame clones only, not all of them. The profile shows approximately 300,000 clones, over 80% of them singletons. Treatment in this sample: about 20 received Ad26.COV2.S at low or high dose, single or two shots; several received placebo; per-sample allocation not given. Sampling occurred on day 63 after the first vaccine or placebo injection. This sample is drawn from a study of Ad26.COV2.S vaccination and SARS-CoV-2 variants. Study-wide results and caveats: Analytic work on TCR breadth and depth might have understated the full extent of total T cell responses.

Germline V CDR1 and CDR2: GTSNPN, SVGIG (reference sequence). CDR3 length: 13 residues. This clonotype was obtained from a person aged 18 to 65 who received the Ad26.COV2.S COVID-19 vaccine or a placebo. This chain links TRBV30 with TRBJ2-7, with D tentatively TRBD1 (7 bases). This material consisted of peripheral blood, taken in a trial of Ad26.COV2.S vaccine versus placebo. The CDR3 nucleotides are TGTGCCTGGAGTGCAGGGTTGGAGGGGGCGCCGGACTTC. This gives the protein CAWSAGLEGAPDF.